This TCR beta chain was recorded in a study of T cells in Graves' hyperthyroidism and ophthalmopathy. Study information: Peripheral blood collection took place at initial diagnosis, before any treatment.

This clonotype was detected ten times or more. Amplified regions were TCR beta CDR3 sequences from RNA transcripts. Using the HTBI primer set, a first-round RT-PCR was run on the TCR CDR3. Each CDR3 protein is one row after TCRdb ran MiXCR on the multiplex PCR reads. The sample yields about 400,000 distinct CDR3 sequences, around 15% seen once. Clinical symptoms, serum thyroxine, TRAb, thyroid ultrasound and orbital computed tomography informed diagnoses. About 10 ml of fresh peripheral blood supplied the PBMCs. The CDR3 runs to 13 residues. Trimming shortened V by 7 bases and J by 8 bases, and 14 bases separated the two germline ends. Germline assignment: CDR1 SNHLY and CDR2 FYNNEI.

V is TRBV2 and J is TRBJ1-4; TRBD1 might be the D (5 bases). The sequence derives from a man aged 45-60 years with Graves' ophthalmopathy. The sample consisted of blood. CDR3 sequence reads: CASNGGRNEKLFF. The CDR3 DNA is TGTGCCAGCAACGGGGGAAGGAACGAAAAACTGTTTTTT.